The 32 T cell receptor beta chains in this list originate from one sample, sequenced in a study of chemoradiotherapy in HPV16-positive cancers. The protocol was immunoSEQ multiplex PCR, while the TCRdb copy is restricted to in-frame clones and leaves out a portion. The repertoire holds roughly 19,000 clones, with 80% to 90% as singletons. Sequencing was performed on blood, taken from a patient who underwent chemoradiotherapy. Receptors originate from a human donor with HPV-associated anogenital cancer.

This clone was recorded once. The chain links TRBV28 to TRBJ2-5; D is unclear. CDR1 is MDHEN and CDR2 is SYDVKM in the germline V gene. Between the trimmed V and J ends, which lost 3 bases and 5 bases, there was a span of 13 bases. The CDR3 runs to 14 residues. The CDR3 DNA reads as TGTGCCAGCAGTTTCTCGAGGTCTTTGGAGACCCAGTACTTC. Translating it yields CASSFSRSLETQYF.

The chain employs TRBV7-2 and TRBJ1-4; the D is unclear. Per the germline V gene, CDR1 is SGHTA and CDR2 is FQGNSA. The CDR3 consists of 15 residues. Trimming took off 5 bases at V and 7 bases at J, with 17 bases between the two ends. CDR3 loop: CASSPSVGKAEKLFF. The CDR3 DNA is TGTGCCAGCAGCCCCTCAGTGGGTAAGGCTGAAAAACTGTTTTTT.

This sequence joins TRBV28 and TRBJ1-3; a possible D gene is TRBD1 (5 bases). The V gene lost 5 bases and the J gene lost 1 base, with 9 bases spanning the gap. Germline V CDR1 and CDR2: MDHEN, SYDVKM. The CDR3 spans 14 residues. The CDR3, as DNA: TGTGCCAGCAGTAAGCGGGGGTCTGGAAACACCATATATTTT. Its protein product is CASSKRGSGNTIYF.

The chain uses TRBV25-1 and TRBJ1-1; a weak D match, TRBD1 (6 bases). Germline V gene lookup returns CDR1 MGHDK and CDR2 SYGVNS. The CDR3 extends over 13 amino acids. Trimming left V 2 bases short and J 4 bases short, with 8 bases between. CDR3 coding DNA: TGTGCCAGCAGTGAAAGCAGGGGCACTGAAGCTTTCTTT. Translating gives CASSESRGTEAFF.

This clone was observed once. V is TRBV19 and J is TRBJ1-3; the D is unclear. CDR3 length: 14 amino acids. V dropped 2 bases and J dropped 0 bases, with 5 bases sitting between them. Per the germline V gene, CDR1 is LNHDA and CDR2 is SQIVND (reference sequence). The CDR3, as DNA: TGTGCCAGTAGTATAACTTTCTCTGGAAACACCATATATTTT. Protein product: CASSITFSGNTIYF.

This clone was detected only a few times. The chain is built from TRBV25-1 and TRBJ2-7, with D perhaps matching TRBD1 (6 bases). Germline CDR1 MGHDK, CDR2 SYGVNS. V lost 6 bases, J lost 2 bases, and 8 bases lay in between. CDR3 length: 12 amino acids. The DNA of the CDR3 is TGTGCCAGCAGACAGGGAACCTACGAGCAGTACTTC. Encoded protein: CASRQGTYEQYF.

The genes are TRBV6-5 and TRBJ2-2; D is perhaps TRBD1 or TRBD2 (5 bases each). Trimming pared 10 bases from V and 8 bases from J, leaving 14 bases between. This CDR3 is built from 12 residues. In germline, CDR1 is MNHEY, CDR2 SVGAGI. The CDR3 DNA sequence: TGTGCCATCGGGACCACCGGGGGGGAGCTGTTTTTT. This encodes CAIGTTGGELFF.

The rearrangement links TRBV7-9 to TRBJ1-5; TRBD1 matches at 7 bases. Looked up from germline, CDR1 is SEHNR and CDR2 is FQNEAQ (reference sequence). CDR3 length: 13 residues. V shed 5 bases, J shed 6 bases, and the junction held 4 bases outside the gene matches. In nucleotides, the CDR3 is TGTGCCAGCAGCAAGGGGGCAGGTCAGCCCCAGCATTTT. It codes for CASSKGAGQPQHF.

CDR3 sequence (DNA): TGTGCCAGTAGTATTATCGGAGACAGGGTCCAGCATTTT. It is translated as CASSIIGDRVQHF. This chain uses TRBV19 with TRBJ1-5; the match to TRBD1 covers 7 bases. Looked up from germline, CDR1 is LNHDA and CDR2 is SQIVND (reference sequence). This CDR3 spans 13 amino acids. V lost 3 bases, J lost 12 bases, and 8 bases stayed unmatched.

This chain uses TRBV5-4 with TRBJ1-5; D is undetermined. Trimming shortened V by 6 bases and J by 4 bases, and 11 bases separated the two germline ends. Germline CDR1 is SGHNT and CDR2 is YYREEE (reference sequence). The length of the CDR3 is 13 residues. The CDR3 reads CASKIRKNQPQHF. CDR3 nucleotides: TGTGCCAGCAAAATCAGGAAGAATCAGCCCCAGCATTTT.

V is TRBV9 and J is TRBJ2-3; the D gene is possibly TRBD1 (5 bases). The CDR3 consists of 14 residues. V was trimmed by 5 bases and J by 4 bases, leaving 14 bases between them. In germline, CDR1 is SGDLS, CDR2 YYNGEE. The CDR3 DNA sequence: TGTGCCAGCAGAAAAGAGTGGGGCTCAGATACGCAGTATTTT. Translation: CASRKEWGSDTQYF.

This chain joins TRBV20-1 and TRBJ2-1; unclear D gene. Trimming stripped 6 bases from V and 12 bases from J, with 6 bases between. CDR1 is DFQATT and CDR2 is SNEGSKA in the germline V gene (reference sequence). This CDR3 contains 8 residues. The CDR3 spells CSAARQFF. For the CDR3, the DNA is TGCAGTGCCGCGCGGCAGTTCTTC.

This clone was seen just once. The chain uses TRBV19 and TRBJ1-3; 8 positions agree with TRBD1. The CDR3 is 15 amino acids. The germline CDR1 and CDR2 sequences are LNHDA and SQIVND (reference sequence). V lost 8 bases, J lost 1 base, and 7 bases stayed unmatched. The CDR3 loop reads CASGDRSISGNTIYF. DNA for the CDR3: TGTGCCAGTGGGGACAGGAGTATTTCTGGAAACACCATATATTTT.

V is TRBV28 and J is TRBJ2-7; 8 nucleotides agree with TRBD1. J gave up 3 bases and V 6 bases, and 4 bases lay outside the gene matches. The CDR3 extends over 13 amino acids. Germline assignment: CDR1 MDHEN and CDR2 SYDVKM. Here the CDR3 DNA reads TGTGCCAGCAGGGTACAGGGGGGCTACGAGCAGTACTTC. Translated: CASRVQGGYEQYF.

The chain combines TRBV28 with TRBJ1-2; D unresolved. V was cut by 3 bases and J by 5 bases, with 19 bases left in between. Germline CDR1 is MDHEN and CDR2 is SYDVKM. The CDR3 covers 16 residues. CDR3 in amino acids: CASSLTLDLAGYGYTF. The CDR3 DNA sequence: TGTGCCAGCAGTTTGACTCTTGACCTCGCGGGGTATGGCTACACCTTC.

V and J are TRBV5-1 and TRBJ2-7; D tentatively fits TRBD1 or TRBD2 (6 bases each). Trimming took off 4 bases at V and 2 bases at J, with 16 bases between the two ends. The CDR3 totals 15 residues. Germline loops: CDR1 SGHRS, CDR2 YFSETQ. The CDR3, as DNA: TGCGCCAGCAGCCCAGTAACGGGGGCCACCTACGAGCAGTACTTC. Amino acids: CASSPVTGATYEQYF. The complete variable domain, with remaining parts taken from reference TRBV5-1 and TRBJ2-7, reads KAGVTQTPRYLIKTRGQQVTLSCSPISGHRSVSWYQQTPGQGLQFLFEYFSETQRNKGNFPGRFSGRQFSNSRSEMNVSTLELGDSALYLCASSPVTGATYEQYFGPGTRLTVT.

J is TRBJ1-1 and V is TRBV6-5, with 9 bases aligning to TRBD1. The CDR3 contains 15 residues. With 0 bases clipped from V and 6 bases from J, the junction kept 5 bases outside the gene matches. CDR1 is MNHEY and CDR2 is SVGAGI in the germline V gene. CDR3 protein: CASSYSNRGLAEAFF. CDR3 DNA: TGTGCCAGCAGTTACTCGAACAGGGGGCTGGCTGAAGCTTTCTTT.

The table lists this clone with a count of one. The chain employs TRBV4-3 and TRBJ2-3; D ambiguous. CDR1 is LGHNA, CDR2 YSLEER, per germline. The CDR3 loop spans 13 amino acids. Between the trimmed V and J ends, which lost 3 bases and 5 bases, there was a span of 9 bases. The CDR3 DNA is TGCGCCAGCAGCCATTCGGCGCAAGATACGCAGTATTTT. This encodes CASSHSAQDTQYF.

The sample holds one count of this clone. The chain combines TRBV9 with TRBJ1-2; the match to TRBD1 covers 7 bases. CDR3 length: 13 residues. Trimming at V came to 4 bases and at J to 4 bases, leaving 4 bases not matched to a gene. Germline V gene sequence: CDR1 SGDLS, CDR2 YYNGEE. The CDR3 nucleotides read TGTGCCAGCAGCCCACAGGGGAGCTATGGCTACACCTTC. Encoded protein: CASSPQGSYGYTF.

The chain combines TRBV5-4 with TRBJ2-3; D is ambiguous. This CDR3 has 13 amino acids. The germline V gene has CDR1 SGHNT and CDR2 YYREEE (reference sequence). Trimming stripped 4 bases from V and 5 bases from J, with 11 bases between. As DNA, the CDR3 is TGTGCCAGCAGCCCGAAGAGCGAAGATACGCAGTATTTT. Protein product: CASSPKSEDTQYF.

This chain joins TRBV5-4 and TRBJ2-3; a weak D match, TRBD2 (6 bases). The CDR3 sequence is 15 residues long. The V and J ends lost 10 bases and 3 bases respectively, with 21 bases between them. Germline loops: CDR1 SGHNT, CDR2 YYREEE (reference sequence). The CDR3 sequence is CAVSGGKALTDTQYF. CDR3 nucleotide sequence: TGTGCCGTCTCGGGCGGGAAGGCGTTAACAGATACGCAGTATTTT.

V usage is TRBV19 and J usage is TRBJ2-2, with 8 bases lining up with TRBD2. Germline V gene lookup returns CDR1 LNHDA and CDR2 SQIVND (reference sequence). There are 17 residues in the CDR3. V shed 1 base and J 2 bases; nucleotides not matched to a gene: 6. CDR3 in amino acids: CASSIGGRGANTGELFF. In DNA, the CDR3 is TGTGCCAGTAGTATAGGAGGGCGGGGGGCCAACACCGGGGAGCTGTTTTTT.

The chain has TRBV18 and TRBJ2-7; TRBD1 agrees at 9 bases. Germline V CDR1 and CDR2: KGHSH, LQKENI. V was clipped by 3 bases and J by 0 bases; unmatched bases: 6. The CDR3 has 16 residues. CDR3 DNA sequence: TGTGCCAGCTCACCGGGACAGGGTGGGAGCTCCTACGAGCAGTACTTC. The encoded protein is CASSPGQGGSSYEQYF. The variable domain in full, completed from reference TRBV18 and TRBJ2-7, reads NAGVMQNPRHLVRRRGQEARLRCSPMKGHSHVYWYRQLPEEGLKFMVYLQKENIIDESGMPKERFSAEFPKEGPSILRIQQVVRGDSAAYFCASSPGQGGSSYEQYFGPGTRLTVT.

The rearrangement joins TRBV9 to TRBJ1-1, with unresolved D. Trimming stripped 4 bases from V and 10 bases from J, with 14 bases between. The CDR3 runs 12 residues. The germline gives CDR1 SGDLS, CDR2 YYNGEE. DNA for the CDR3: TGTGCCAGCAGCCCGAGCGTAGGTATAGCTTTCTTT. Residues: CASSPSVGIAFF.

The chain combines TRBV7-3 with TRBJ2-3; D is perhaps TRBD2 (7 bases). The CDR3 is 16 amino acids. Germline CDR1 and CDR2: SGHTA and FQGTGA. Trimming removed 5 bases from V and 5 bases from J, with 20 bases in between. CDR3 sequence: CASSASGGLHGDTQYF. The CDR3 nucleotides are TGTGCCAGCAGCGCCTCGGGGGGCCTACATGGAGATACGCAGTATTTT.

The rearrangement joins TRBV20-1 to TRBJ1-2; no clear D. The CDR3 runs 10 residues. Germline V lookup: CDR1 DFQATT, CDR2 SNEGSKA (reference sequence). Trimming left V 5 bases short and J 4 bases short, with 5 bases between. CDR3 sequence reads: CSAFVYGYTF. The CDR3 nucleotides are TGCAGTGCTTTTGTCTATGGCTACACCTTC.

The rearrangement uses TRBV7-6 and TRBJ2-1; no clear D. The length of the CDR3 is 13 residues. In germline, CDR1 is SGHVS, CDR2 FNYEAQ. V shed 1 base and J shed 8 bases, with 9 bases lying between them. The CDR3 sequence is CASSLGPSDEQFF. CDR3 nucleotide sequence: TGTGCCAGCAGCTTAGGGCCGAGCGATGAGCAGTTCTTC.

The V call is TRBV6-5, the J call TRBJ1-5; D not certain. V was pared by 3 bases and J by 2 bases, with 11 bases between. CDR1 is MNHEY, CDR2 SVGAGI, per germline. The CDR3 totals 15 residues. CDR3 region: CASSYSSGGNQPQHF. As DNA, the CDR3 is TGTGCCAGCAGTTATTCCTCTGGGGGCAATCAGCCCCAGCATTTT.

The chain has TRBV14 and TRBJ1-2; tentative D call: TRBD1 (6 bases). Germline-derived CDR1 and CDR2 are SGHDN and FVKESK. Deletions cut 1 base from V and 2 bases from J, with 11 bases between. CDR3 length: 15 amino acids. CDR3 DNA: TGTGCCAGCAGCCAAGTCGGGACACCAAACTATGGCTACACCTTC. Translating gives CASSQVGTPNYGYTF.

V usage is TRBV11-2 and J usage is TRBJ1-4, with 8 bases lining up with TRBD1. Trimming at V came to 5 bases and at J to 7 bases, leaving 12 bases not matched to a gene. The CDR3 loop spans 16 amino acids. Germline loops: CDR1 SGHAT, CDR2 FQNNGV. DNA for the CDR3: TGTGCCAGCAGCGAAAGAGGGGCAGGGGGCATTGAAAAACTGTTTTTT. This translates into CASSERGAGGIEKLFF.

This chain links TRBV14 with TRBJ2-2, with TRBD2 identical over 9 bases. Germline CDR1 and CDR2: SGHDN and FVKESK. V lost 2 bases and J lost 7; bases outside the gene matches: 11. The CDR3 contains 17 residues. CDR3 sequence (DNA): TGTGCCAGCAGCCAAAATCTGATAGCGGGGGTGAGCGGGGAGCTGTTTTTT. This gives the protein CASSQNLIAGVSGELFF.

This clone appeared a single time. The rearrangement links TRBV9 to TRBJ2-2; perhaps D is TRBD1 or TRBD2 (6 bases each). The CDR3 sequence is 15 residues long. Between the trimmed V and J ends, which lost 5 bases and 5 bases, there was a span of 16 bases. Germline assignment: CDR1 SGDLS and CDR2 YYNGEE. CDR3 in DNA: TGTGCCAGCAGGACCCCCCAGGGGAGGACCGGGGAGCTGTTTTTT. It encodes CASRTPQGRTGELFF. The entire variable domain, with the rest obtained from reference TRBV9 and TRBJ2-2, is as follows: DSGVTQTPKHLITATGQRVTLRCSPRSGDLSVYWYQQSLDQGLQFLIQYYNGEERAKGNILERFSAQQFPDLHSELNLSSLELGDSALYFCASRTPQGRTGELFFGEGSRLTVL.